These 11 T cell receptor beta chains were sequenced from one sample in a study of Ad26.COV2.S vaccination and SARS-CoV-2 variants. The table came from immunoSEQ multiplex PCR; TCRdb's copy has only in-frame clones and leaves some out. The sample has about 250,000 clones; roughly 89% are singletons. As for treatment: some 20 received Ad26.COV2.S at low or high dose, single or two shots; five or six received placebo; per-sample allocation not given. At day 63 after the first vaccine or placebo injection, samples were drawn. The source was peripheral blood, collected in a trial of Ad26.COV2.S vaccine versus placebo. The receptors originated from a person aged 18-60 years who received the Ad26.COV2.S COVID-19 vaccine or a placebo.

The chain is built from TRBV4-2 and TRBJ2-1; D is perhaps TRBD2 (6 bases). Germline CDR1 LGHNA, CDR2 YNFKEQ. The CDR3 has 17 residues. Trimming cost V 0 bases and J 3 bases, with 15 bases left between them. CDR3 nucleotide sequence: TGTGCCAGCAGCCAAGATAGGGCTCCGACTAGCTACAATGAGCAGTTCTTC. As protein: CASSQDRAPTSYNEQFF.

This chain joins TRBV13 and TRBJ1-4, with 8 positions matching TRBD1. V gave up 0 bases and J gave up 3 bases; unmatched junction bases: 9. Germline lookup yields CDR1 PRHDT and CDR2 FYEKMQ (reference sequence). This CDR3 region has 18 residues. CDR3 bases: TGTGCCAGCAGCTTAGGAGACAGGGGCTACCGTTCTAATGAAAAACTGTTTTTT. Translating gives CASSLGDRGYRSNEKLFF.

This clone has more than one count but fewer than ten. The rearrangement joins TRBV19 to TRBJ1-6; no firm D call. The CDR3 contains 15 residues. Between the trimmed V and J ends, which lost 10 bases and 8 bases, there was a span of 21 bases. Germline assignment: CDR1 LNHDA and CDR2 SQIVND (reference sequence). The CDR3 DNA reads TGTGCCACAACCCCAGGCCCAAGGGCGGATTCACCCCTCCACTTT. Amino acids: CATTPGPRADSPLHF.

This clone was detected a few times. The rearrangement links TRBV7-6 to TRBJ1-5; D is uncertain. The CDR3 is 13 residues long. The V gene's germline CDR1 is SGHVS and CDR2 FNYEAQ. With 2 bases removed from V and 4 bases from J, the gap between germline ends came to 6 bases. The CDR3 sequence: CASSLSTNQPQHF. In DNA form, the CDR3 reads TGTGCCAGCAGCTTATCTACGAATCAGCCCCAGCATTTT.

This rearrangement joins TRBV6-5 to TRBJ1-1; no reliable D call. Trimming pared 0 bases from V and 1 base from J, leaving 9 bases between. Germline V gives CDR1 MNHEY, CDR2 SVGAGI. This CDR3 contains 15 residues. The CDR3 reads CASSYSRRENTEAFF. In DNA, the CDR3 is TGTGCCAGCAGTTACTCGCGAAGGGAGAACACTGAAGCTTTCTTT.

The chain is built from TRBV15 and TRBJ1-1; no definite D call. There are 15 residues in the CDR3. Trimming removed 0 bases from V and 2 bases from J, with 10 bases in between. Germline V gene data show CDR1 as LNHNV and CDR2 as YYDKDF (reference sequence). The CDR3 is CATSRDVGVNTEAFF. CDR3 DNA: TGTGCCACCAGCAGAGATGTCGGGGTTAACACTGAAGCTTTCTTT.

This chain connects TRBV11-2 to TRBJ2-3; 13 bases fit TRBD2. V lost 4 bases and J lost 6; bases outside the gene matches: 10. The CDR3 has 17 amino acids. CDR1 is SGHAT, CDR2 FQNNGV, per germline. Here the CDR3 reads CASSSGLAGPRVDTQYF. The CDR3 DNA reads as TGTGCCAGCAGCTCGGGACTAGCGGGACCCAGAGTGGATACGCAGTATTTT.

This rearrangement joins TRBV6-5 to TRBJ1-5, with D perhaps TRBD1 (5 bases). Germline assignment: CDR1 MNHEY and CDR2 SVGAGI. Trimming removed 6 bases from V and 2 bases from J, with 8 bases in between. The CDR3 has 13 amino acids. CDR3 DNA: TGTGCCAGCAGGGGGCCTGGCAATCAGCCCCAGCATTTT. The encoded protein is CASRGPGNQPQHF.

The rearrangement joins TRBV5-6 to TRBJ2-2; 8 nucleotides line up with TRBD1. The CDR3 totals 15 residues. V was pared by 4 bases and J by 7 bases, with 9 bases of the junction left unmatched. CDR1 is SGHDT and CDR2 is YYEEEE in the germline V gene. CDR3 amino acids: CASSKWTGPVGELFF. CDR3 nucleotide sequence: TGTGCCAGCAGCAAATGGACAGGGCCGGTCGGGGAGCTGTTTTTT.

This clone was detected once. The V call is TRBV11-2, the J call TRBJ1-1; D perhaps matches TRBD1 (6 bases). The CDR3 is made up of 15 amino acids. CDR1 and CDR2 from the germline V gene are SGHAT and FQNNGV. The CDR3 here is CANTGGLPMNTEAFF. As DNA, the CDR3 is TGTGCAAACACCGGGGGGCTTCCCATGAACACTGAAGCTTTCTTT.

This clone appeared a single time. V gene TRBV5-4 combines with J gene TRBJ1-3, with D unresolved. The length of the CDR3 is 16 residues. Looked up from germline, CDR1 is SGHNT and CDR2 is YYREEE (reference sequence). Between the trimmed V and J ends, which lost 4 bases and 2 bases, there was a span of 16 bases. CDR3 in amino acids: CASSPADGSAGNTIYF. In nucleotides, the CDR3 is TGTGCCAGCAGCCCGGCCGATGGTTCAGCTGGAAACACCATATATTTT.